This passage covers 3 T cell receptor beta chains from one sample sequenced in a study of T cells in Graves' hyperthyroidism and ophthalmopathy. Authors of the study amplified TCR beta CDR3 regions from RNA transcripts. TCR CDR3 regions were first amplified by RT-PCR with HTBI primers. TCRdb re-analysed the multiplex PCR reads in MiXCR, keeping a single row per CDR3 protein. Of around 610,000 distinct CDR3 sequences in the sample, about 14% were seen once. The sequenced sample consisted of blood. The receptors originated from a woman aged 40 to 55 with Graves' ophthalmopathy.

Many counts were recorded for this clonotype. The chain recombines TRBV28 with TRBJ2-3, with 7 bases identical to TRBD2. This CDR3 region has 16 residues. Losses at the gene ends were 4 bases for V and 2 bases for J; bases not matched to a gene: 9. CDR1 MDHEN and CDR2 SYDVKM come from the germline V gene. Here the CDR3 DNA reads TGTGCCAGCAGTTCCCAGGCGGCGGGAGACACAGATACGCAGTATTTT. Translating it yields CASSSQAAGDTDTQYF.

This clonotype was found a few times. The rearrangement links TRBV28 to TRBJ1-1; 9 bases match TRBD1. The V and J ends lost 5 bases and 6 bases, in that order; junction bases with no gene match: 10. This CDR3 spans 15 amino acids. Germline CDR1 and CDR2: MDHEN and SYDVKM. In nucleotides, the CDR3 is TGTGCCAGCAGTCCAACCGGGACAGGGATCGCTGAAGCTTTCTTT. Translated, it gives CASSPTGTGIAEAFF.

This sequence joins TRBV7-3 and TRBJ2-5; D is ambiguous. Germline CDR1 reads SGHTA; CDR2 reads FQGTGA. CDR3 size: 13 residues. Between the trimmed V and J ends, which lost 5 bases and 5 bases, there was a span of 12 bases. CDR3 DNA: TGTGCCAGCAGCCCAGACCTAGTGGAGACCCAGTACTTC. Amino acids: CASSPDLVETQYF.